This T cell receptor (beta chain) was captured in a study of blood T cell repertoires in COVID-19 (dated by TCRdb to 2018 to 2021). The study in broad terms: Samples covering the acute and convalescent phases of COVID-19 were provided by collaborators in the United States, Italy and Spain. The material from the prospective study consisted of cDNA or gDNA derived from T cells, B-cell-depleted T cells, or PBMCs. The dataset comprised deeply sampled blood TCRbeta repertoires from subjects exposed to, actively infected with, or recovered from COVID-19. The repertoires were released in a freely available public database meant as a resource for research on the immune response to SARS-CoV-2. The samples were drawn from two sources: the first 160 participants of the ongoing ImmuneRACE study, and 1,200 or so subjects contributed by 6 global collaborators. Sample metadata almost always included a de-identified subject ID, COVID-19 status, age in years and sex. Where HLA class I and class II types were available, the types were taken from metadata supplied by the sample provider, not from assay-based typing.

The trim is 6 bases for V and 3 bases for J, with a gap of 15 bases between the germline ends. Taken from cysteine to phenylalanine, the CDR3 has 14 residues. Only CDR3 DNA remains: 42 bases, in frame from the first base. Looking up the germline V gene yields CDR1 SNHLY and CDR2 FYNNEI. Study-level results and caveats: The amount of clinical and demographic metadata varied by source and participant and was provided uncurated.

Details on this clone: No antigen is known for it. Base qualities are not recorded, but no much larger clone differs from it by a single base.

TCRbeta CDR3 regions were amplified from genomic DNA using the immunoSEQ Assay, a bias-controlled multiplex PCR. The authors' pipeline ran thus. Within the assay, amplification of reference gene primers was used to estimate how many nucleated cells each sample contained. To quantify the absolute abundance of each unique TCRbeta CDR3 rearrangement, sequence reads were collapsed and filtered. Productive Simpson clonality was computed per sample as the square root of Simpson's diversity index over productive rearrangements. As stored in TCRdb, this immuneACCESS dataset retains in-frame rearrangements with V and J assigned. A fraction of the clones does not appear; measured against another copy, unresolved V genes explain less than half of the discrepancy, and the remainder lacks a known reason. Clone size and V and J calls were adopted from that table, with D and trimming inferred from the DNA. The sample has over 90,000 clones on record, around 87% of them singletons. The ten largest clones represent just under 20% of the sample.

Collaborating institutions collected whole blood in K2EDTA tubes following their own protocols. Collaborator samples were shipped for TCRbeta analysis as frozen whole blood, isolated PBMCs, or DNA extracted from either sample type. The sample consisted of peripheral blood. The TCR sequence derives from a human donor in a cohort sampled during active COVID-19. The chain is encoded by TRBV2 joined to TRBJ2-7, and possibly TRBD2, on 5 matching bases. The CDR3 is CASRDSTTLYEQYF. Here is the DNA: TGTGCCAGCAGGGACTCCACGACCCTCTACGAGCAGTACTTC.